One T cell receptor beta chain is described in this entry. Enrollment of patients from Seattle took place during active infection, with longitudinal follow-up. The authors' processing: Reference gene primers were amplified, and this amplification served to estimate nucleated cell counts. Profiling relied on immunoSEQ multiplex PCR, and the TCRdb table lists in-frame clones only, not all of them. The V and J calls and clone size are taken from that table; D and trimming were inferred from the DNA. This repertoire shows about 47,000 clones, 81% found once; its top ten account for about 27%. This entry belongs to a study of blood T cell repertoires in COVID-19. Study summary: The samples span acute and convalescent COVID-19 from the United States, Italy and Spain. T cells, B-cell-depleted T cells, or PBMCs provided the cDNA or gDNA that served as material.

The sample taken for sequencing was peripheral blood. The TCR originated in a woman aged 80 or over with COVID-19, enrolled during active disease.

The CDR3 coding sequence is TGCGCCAGCAGCCAAGGTCCGGCTTCCAGACTCTACGAGCAGTACTTC. This gives the protein CASSQGPASRLYEQYF. This rearrangement joins TRBV4-1 to TRBJ2-7; D gene unclear. The V gene's germline CDR1 is MGHRA and CDR2 YSYEKL. The CDR3 extends over 16 amino acids. Between the trimmed V and J ends, which lost 1 base and 3 bases, there was a span of 16 bases.